The T cell receptor beta chain under discussion was sequenced for a study of beta chain features in type 1 diabetes. The isolated RNA, all of it, was reverse transcribed, so expressed TCRB transcripts were what got sequenced. The protocol was immunoSEQ multiplex PCR, while the TCRdb copy is restricted to in-frame clones and leaves out a portion. Here the sample spans 200,000 to 250,000 clones, 68% being singletons. From germline, CDR1 is MNHNY and CDR2 SVGAGI (reference sequence). The CDR3 contains 14 residues. The V and J ends lost 6 bases and 1 base, in that order; junction bases with no gene match: 5.

What was sequenced was naive CD4+ T cells from blood. This sequence was found in a man aged 25-45 years in good health. V is TRBV6-6 and J is TRBJ2-5, with 7 positions matching TRBD1. As DNA, the CDR3 is TGTGCCAGCAGCTACAGGGGAAGCCAAGAGACCCAGTACTTC. Translation gives CASSYRGSQETQYF.